These 17 T cell receptor beta chains were all obtained from the same sample, sequenced in a study of identical twins. TCRdb re-called the 5' RACE reads through MiXCR, storing one row per CDR3 protein. The sample consists of under 400,000 distinct CDR3 sequences, about 10% of them appearing once. The sequenced sample was naive T cells sorted from blood. The receptors were gathered from a woman aged 50 to 65 in good health.

This clonotype was seen a handful of times. The chain is built from TRBV20-1 and TRBJ1-5, with D possibly matching TRBD1 (5 bases). Trimming stripped 6 bases from V and 5 bases from J, with 14 bases between. The CDR3 loop spans 13 amino acids. CDR1 DFQATT and CDR2 SNEGSKA come from the germline V gene (reference sequence). The CDR3 protein is CSATDRVDQPQHF. The CDR3 nucleotides are TGCAGTGCAACCGACAGAGTGGATCAGCCCCAGCATTTT.

The chain carries TRBV7-2 and TRBJ2-5, with 16 bases matching TRBD2. The junction had 7 bases not matched to a gene; V was cut back by 1 base and J by 5 bases. The CDR3 contains 18 residues. Germline loops: CDR1 SGHTA, CDR2 FQGNSA. The CDR3 protein is CASSLVGLAGGPRETQYF. The CDR3 nucleotides read TGTGCCAGCAGCTTAGTGGGACTAGCGGGAGGGCCCAGGGAGACCCAGTACTTC.

This clonotype was picked up a small number of times. This chain joins TRBV10-3 and TRBJ2-1, with 9 bases that match TRBD1. V was clipped by 10 bases and J by 2 bases; unmatched bases: 6. Germline CDR1 ENHRY, CDR2 SYGVKD. The length of the CDR3 is 14 residues. The CDR3 loop reads CASSGQGTYNEQFF. DNA of the CDR3: TGTGCCAGCTCCGGACAGGGGACCTACAATGAGCAGTTCTTC.

The chain combines TRBV7-9 with TRBJ2-7; 9 bases map to TRBD2. CDR1 SEHNR and CDR2 FQNEAQ come from the germline V gene (reference sequence). The trim removed 1 base at V and 6 bases at J, leaving 4 bases unmatched. The CDR3 is 14 amino acids. CDR3 sequence (DNA): TGTGCCAGCAGCTTAGGGCTAGCGGGAAGCGAGCAGTACGTC. This gives the protein CASSLGLAGSEQYV.

This clonotype was observed a few times. This rearrangement joins TRBV19 to TRBJ2-4, with D unclear. Trimming removed 3 bases at V and 11 bases at J, with 14 bases between. Germline CDR1 is LNHDA and CDR2 is SQIVND (reference sequence). The CDR3 has 13 amino acids. CDR3 sequence reads: CASSMGSGSLQYF. Here the CDR3 DNA reads TGTGCCAGTAGTATGGGTTCCGGCTCCCTTCAGTACTTC.

The J gene is TRBJ2-1, the V gene TRBV12-3 or TRBV12-4, with D maybe TRBD2 (5 bases). The CDR3 extends over 18 amino acids. The germline V and J ends were trimmed by 1 base and 5 bases, with 21 bases remaining between them. The CDR3 region is CASSLGEAWASNHNEQFF. The CDR3 nucleotides are TGTGCCAGCAGTTTAGGAGAGGCGTGGGCTAGCAACCACAATGAGCAGTTCTTC.

This clonotype was seen more than once but under ten times. This chain links TRBV7-3 with TRBJ2-1; D is undetermined. CDR1 and CDR2 from the germline V gene are SGHTA and FQGTGA. Trimming took 3 bases from V and 3 from J, leaving 9 bases between them. The length of the CDR3 is 14 residues. CDR3 DNA: TGTGCCAGCAGCTTCAGACACGACTACAATGAGCAGTTCTTC. Translated: CASSFRHDYNEQFF.

This clonotype was seen a few times. The V and J genes are TRBV6-5 and TRBJ2-2, with D tentatively TRBD2 (5 bases). Germline V gene lookup returns CDR1 MNHEY and CDR2 SVGAGI. The CDR3 sequence is 13 residues long. The V and J ends lost 3 bases and 5 bases respectively, with 7 bases between them. DNA of the CDR3: TGTGCCAGCAGTTATCCGGGAACCGGGGAGCTGTTTTTT. The encoded protein is CASSYPGTGELFF.

This clonotype was seen a few times. V gene TRBV11-3 combines with J gene TRBJ2-3; tentative D call: TRBD2 (6 bases). CDR3 length: 15 residues. Trimming cost V 5 bases and J 2 bases, with 14 bases left between them. From germline, CDR1 is SGHNT and CDR2 YENEEA. The CDR3 loop is CASSTWRANTDTQYF. CDR3 in DNA: TGTGCCAGCAGCACCTGGAGGGCCAACACAGATACGCAGTATTTT.

In its sample, this clonotype was seen a few times. The chain is built from TRBV6-5 and TRBJ1-2; 9 bases agree with TRBD1. V gave up 10 bases and J gave up 4 bases; unmatched junction bases: 7. Per germline, CDR1 MNHEY and CDR2 SVGAGI. CDR3 length: 13 amino acids. This CDR3 is CATTGGISYGYTF. The DNA of the CDR3 is TGTGCCACTACAGGGGGCATCAGCTATGGCTACACCTTC.

Only a few counts were recorded for this clonotype. This chain joins TRBV20-1 and TRBJ2-5, with D perhaps matching TRBD1 (5 bases). Trimming removed 3 bases from V and 4 bases from J, with 21 bases in between. This CDR3 is built from 16 residues. CDR1 and CDR2 (germline): DFQATT, SNEGSKA (reference sequence). The CDR3 sequence is CSARGTLRAQGETQYF. The CDR3 DNA follows: TGCAGTGCTAGGGGAACTCTCCGGGCCCAGGGAGAGACCCAGTACTTC.

This clonotype came up many times. The chain combines TRBV29-1 with TRBJ2-7; perhaps TRBD1 as D (6 bases). Germline CDR1 and CDR2: SQVTM and ANQGSEA. The CDR3 is 9 amino acids. CDR3 coding DNA: TGCAGCGTCGAACGAAGACAGGTCGTC. It specifies CSVERRQVV.

The chain couples TRBV21-1 to TRBJ2-7. TRBV21-1 is a pseudogene locus. CDR3 length: 11 residues. CDR3 sequence reads: CASSKVSEQYV. As DNA, the CDR3 is TGTGCCAGCAGCAAAGTATCCGAGCAGTACGTC.

The CDR3 region has the DNA TGTGCCAGCAGCCCGGGGAGCTCCTACGAGCAGTACGTC. The encoded protein is CASSPGSSYEQYV. The chain links TRBV11-2 to TRBJ2-7; weak D call: TRBD2 (5 bases). Between the trimmed V and J ends, which lost 5 bases and 0 bases, there was a span of 8 bases. The CDR3 covers 13 residues. CDR1 is SGHAT and CDR2 is FQNNGV in the germline V gene.

Ten or more counts support this clonotype. This chain uses TRBV12-3 or TRBV12-4 with TRBJ1-4, with D possibly matching TRBD1 (6 bases). The CDR3 loop spans 17 amino acids. V lost 1 base and J 0 bases, leaving 12 bases between the germline ends. CDR3 nucleotides: TGTGCCAGCAGTTTAGGGCAGGGGCGTGCAACTAATGAAAAACTGTTTTTT. Translated: CASSLGQGRATNEKLFF.

The chain links TRBV2 to TRBJ1-5, with 7 bases matching TRBD1. J gave up 1 base and V 6 bases, and 6 bases lay outside the gene matches. CDR3 length: 15 residues. CDR1 SNHLY and CDR2 FYNNEI come from the germline V gene. This chain's CDR3 is CASRQDRPSNQPQHF. For the CDR3, the DNA is TGTGCCAGCAGGCAGGACAGGCCGAGCAATCAGCCCCAGCATTTT.

This clonotype was observed a few times. J is TRBJ2-1 and V is TRBV4-1; perhaps TRBD2 as D (6 bases). The CDR3 spans 15 residues. The germline V gene encodes CDR1 MGHRA and CDR2 YSYEKL. V was pared by 4 bases and J by 2 bases, with 12 bases between. CDR3 protein: CASSRPGSAYNEQFF. The CDR3 coding sequence is TGCGCCAGCAGCCGCCCCGGGAGCGCCTACAATGAGCAGTTCTTC.